The text below deals with one T cell receptor (beta chain). Which antigen it targets is not known. Base-call qualities are not available, and no considerably larger clone is one nucleotide away. This specimen comes from a study of beta chain features in type 1 diabetes (dated by TCRdb to 2016 to 2019). General notes on the study: Mean age, gender distribution, total cell number and subset yield did not differ between patients and healthy donors. Across all samples, approximately 100 million sorted cells were examined, and cell number per subset correlated strongly with RNA yield. In the study, TCRB repertoires of sorted circulating CD4+ T cell subsets from recently diagnosed type 1 diabetes patients were compared with those of matched healthy donors. Naive and central memory subsets were obtained from all 28 donors, but regulatory and stem cell-like memory subsets were isolated from only 8 patients and roughly eight healthy donors.

From each donor, a single peripheral blood sample of roughly 0.11 L on average was drawn into heparinised tubes. A BD FACSAria II and a panel including CD45RO, CCR7, CD25, CD127, CD95 and CD27 were used to sort naive, central memory, regulatory and stem cell-like memory CD4+ T cells. All sorted populations exceeded 98% purity. Right away, PBMCs were isolated by Lymphoprep density gradient centrifugation and were stained directly, with no culture step. So that batch effects would be minimized, each experiment stained and sorted samples in pairs, pairing one healthy donor with one patient. Study-wide findings and limitations: Sequencing cDNA rather than genomic DNA could over-represent highly expressing activated cells, although activation and CD3 levels did not differ between groups. Because the HLA sub-analyses included only small numbers of individuals, any influence of HLA type on TCRB rearrangement was left unresolved. At VDJ recombination sites, type 1 diabetes patients had fewer insertions and more deleted nucleotides, which implies abnormalities in thymic rearrangement. In all four CD4+ subsets, TCRB CDR3 length was moderately but significantly shorter in type 1 diabetes patients. Naive, central memory and regulatory TCRB repertoires appeared to be more alike among patients than among healthy donors. PCR might favor shorter templates, but patient and control samples were amplified and corrected together, so any skew would affect both groups equally.

From a lookup of the germline V gene (reference sequence), CDR1 and CDR2 are SEHNR and FQNEAQ. The CDR3 spans 14 residues, from the cysteine through the phenylalanine. CDR3 DNA only is kept here, 42 bases in frame from base 1. Here V drops 4 bases and J drops 9 bases, and the junction holds 7 bases not matched to any gene. The entire amount of isolated RNA was reverse transcribed using the High Capacity cDNA Reverse Transcription Kit, so the sequenced TCRB transcripts were expressed ones. Deep immunoSEQ sequencing was performed on naive, central memory and regulatory T cell samples, with an average of roughly 3.5 million total reads per sample. After sorted cells were lysed in RLT buffer, RNA was extracted with DNase-treated RNeasy Micro or Mini kits, with the choice depending on cell number. To prevent cross-contamination, every cell subset was processed on its own, while patient and healthy donor samples were processed together. TCRB sequences were amplified from cDNA with the immunoSEQ multiplex PCR, producing 87-bp fragments spanning the CDR3 region. Amplicons were sequenced on the Illumina HiSeq platform. Per the original workflow: Synthetic template baselines were used to correct PCR bias computationally, reads within Hamming distance 2 were collapsed together, and singletons that could not be merged were discarded. By aligning reads against IMGT, V, D and J genes, CDR3 length, and insertions or deletions at six rearrangement sites were assigned. Clonotype counts were normalized to sorted cell number within each subset before computing true diversity and Gini coefficients with the tcR R package. Repertoire sharing was quantified using the overlap coefficient calculated on TCRB nucleotide sequences. Out-of-frame TCRB sequences from naive cells were analyzed to stand in for the pre-selection repertoire. TCRdb's version of the immuneACCESS table is confined to in-frame rearrangements and falls short of the full clone set. An unresolved V gene accounts for under half of the shortfall where checked; the remainder is of unknown origin. The DNA was the basis for D and trimming; V, J and clone size are from that table. The sample table lists about 240,000 clones, roughly 14% of them with a count of one. The ten largest clones represent about 0.019% of the sample.

The source of this sequence is a man aged 25-45 years with type 1 diabetes. Recombination joined TRBV7-9 with TRBJ1-1; the junction holds 11 bases that match TRBD1. Source material: naive CD4+ T cells from blood. In light of the paper, this sample's cell subset or site label describes: true naive CD4+ T cells. The CDR3 corresponds to CASSSPDRGQQAFF. The base sequence is TGTGCCAGCAGCTCACCGGACAGGGGGCAGCAAGCTTTCTTT. Reference TRBV7-9 and TRBJ1-1 proteins supply the regions before and after the CDR3; the full variable domain is: DTGVSQNPRHKITKRGQNVTFRCDPISEHNRLYWYRQTLGQGPEFLTYFQNEAQLEKSRLLSDRFSAERPKGSFSTLEIQRTEQGDSAMYLCASSSPDRGQQAFFGQGTRLTVV.